The 14 T cell receptor beta chains in this list originate from one sample, sequenced in a study of graft-versus-host responses after intestinal transplantation listed by TCRdb under 2021. Receptor amplification or capture employed the immunoSEQ multiplex PCR assay. TCRdb provides this immuneACCESS table in a form limited to in-frame rearrangements. Some clones are lacking; in checked studies, under half of them reflect an unresolved V gene, and why the rest are absent is not known. For this sample there are tens of thousands of clones; 91% appear just once. The ten largest clones add up to about 2.1% of the sample. The specimen was PBMCs, collected 314 days after intestinal transplant. Receptors originate from a human patient who received an intestinal transplant, so some T cells may come from the graft donor.

The CDR3 DNA sequence: TGTGCCTGCCGCGCGCAAGAGACCCAGTACTTC. Amino acid sequence: CACRAQETQYF. The J gene is TRBJ2-5, the V gene TRBV30; D is unclear. Trimming pared 6 bases from V and 2 bases from J, leaving 7 bases between. The CDR3 is 11 amino acids. CDR1 GTSNPN and CDR2 SVGIG come from the germline V gene (reference sequence).

CDR3 region: CAIKDRTWGYTF. Written as DNA, the CDR3 is TGTGCCATCAAGGACAGGACTTGGGGCTACACCTTC. The V call is TRBV28, the J call TRBJ1-2; 7 bases agree with TRBD1. V dropped 10 bases and J dropped 8; count of bases not matched to a gene: 10. The CDR3 covers 12 residues. The germline V gene encodes CDR1 MDHEN and CDR2 SYDVKM.

The CDR3, as DNA: TGTGCCAGCAGCTTGGTGGGGCGAGGGTTTAAGTATTTT. Protein product: CASSLVGRGFKYF. The V and J genes are TRBV5-4 and TRBJ2-3, with D possibly called TRBD1 or TRBD2 (5 bases each). Germline V gene sequence: CDR1 SGHNT, CDR2 YYREEE (reference sequence). The CDR3 length is 13 residues. Trimming shortened V by 0 bases and J by 13 bases, and 15 bases separated the two germline ends.

The V gene is TRBV28, the J gene TRBJ2-2, with a possible D match to TRBD1 (5 bases). CDR3 length: 14 amino acids. The germline V gene encodes CDR1 MDHEN and CDR2 SYDVKM. The V and J ends lost 7 bases and 4 bases respectively, with 13 bases between them. The CDR3 loop reads CASIEDMGTGELFF. Here the CDR3 DNA reads TGTGCCAGCATAGAGGACATGGGCACCGGGGAGCTGTTTTTT.

The V call is TRBV10-3, the J call TRBJ2-1, with D possibly being TRBD2 (6 bases). Germline V lookup: CDR1 ENHRY, CDR2 SYGVKD. Trimming left V 8 bases short and J 6 bases short, with 14 bases between. The CDR3 sequence is 13 residues long. DNA for the CDR3: TGTGCCATCGGACTAACCGATCTCAATGAGCAGTTCTTC. Translated, it gives CAIGLTDLNEQFF.

This rearrangement joins TRBV6-5 to TRBJ2-5; weak D call: TRBD2 (5 bases). The DNA end favors TRBJ2-7, so the J call may be wrong. The CDR3 is 12 residues long. Per germline, CDR1 MNHEY and CDR2 SVGAGI. The CDR3 sequence: CATRRGNYEQYF. The CDR3 DNA reads as TGTGCCACCCGTAGAGGGAACTACGAGCAGTACTTC.

This clone was seen just once. The chain employs TRBV2 and TRBJ2-3; possibly TRBD2 for D (6 bases). V gave up 6 bases and J gave up 4 bases, with 11 bases separating them. The germline gives CDR1 SNHLY, CDR2 FYNNEI. The CDR3 extends over 13 amino acids. CDR3 bases: TGTGCCAGCAGCGTTCGACTAGCAGATACGCAGTATTTT. As protein: CASSVRLADTQYF.

The chain employs TRBV30 and TRBJ2-7; 7 nucleotides align to TRBD1. CDR1 GTSNPN and CDR2 SVGIG come from the germline V gene (reference sequence). This CDR3 is 12 amino acids long. V shed 2 bases, J shed 5 bases, and the junction held 3 bases outside the gene matches. The CDR3 loop reads CAWSPGGDEQYF. The CDR3 DNA is TGTGCCTGGAGTCCAGGGGGAGACGAGCAGTACTTC. Complete variable domain (other parts from reference TRBV30 and TRBJ2-7): SQTIHQWPATLVQPVGSPLSLECTVEGTSNPNLYWYRQAAGRGLQLLFYSVGIGQISSEVPQNLSASRPQDRQFILSSKKLLLSDSGFYLCAWSPGGDEQYFGPGTRLTVT.

The V and J genes are TRBV2 and TRBJ2-2; tentative D call: TRBD1 (5 bases). The CDR3 covers 15 residues. Trimming stripped 7 bases from V and 2 bases from J, with 14 bases between. CDR1 and CDR2 (germline): SNHLY, FYNNEI. CDR3 DNA: TGTGCCAGCATCCCTCAGGGTAGCAACACCGGGGAGCTGTTTTTT. Its protein is CASIPQGSNTGELFF.

The CDR3 spells CASSLRPLDNIQYF. The CDR3 region has the DNA TGTGCCAGCAGCCTACGGCCACTGGATAACATTCAGTACTTC. V is TRBV7-2 and J is TRBJ2-4; D remains unclear. The CDR3 has 14 residues. Germline V gives CDR1 SGHTA, CDR2 FQGNSA. V was trimmed by 5 bases and J by 7 bases, leaving 15 bases between them.

This chain links TRBV6-1 with TRBJ1-1, with no clear D. This CDR3 is built from 14 residues. The V gene's germline CDR1 is MNHNS and CDR2 SASEGT. With 2 bases removed from V and 4 bases from J, the gap between germline ends came to 11 bases. In nucleotides, the CDR3 is TGTGCCAGCAGTGAACAATCTTCCATCACTGAAGCTTTCTTT. Residues: CASSEQSSITEAFF.

With respect to this clone: The junction does not match germline at one end; this may be a read error. V usage is TRBV4-2 and J usage is TRBJ2-3, with D maybe TRBD1 (6 bases). The length of the CDR3 is 15 residues. From germline, CDR1 is LGHNA and CDR2 YNFKEQ. The CDR3 region is CARSQDGQGQDTQYF. The CDR3 DNA follows: TGTGCCCGCAGCCAAGATGGGCAGGGGCAAGATACGCAGTATTTT.

The genes are TRBV5-6 and TRBJ2-2, with D hard to call. Germline CDR1 is SGHDT and CDR2 is YYEEEE. V shed 5 bases and J shed 7 bases, with 9 bases lying between them. The CDR3 is made up of 12 amino acids. Written as DNA, the CDR3 is TGTGCCAGCAGGTATCGAGTCGGGGAGCTGTTTTTT. Its protein product is CASRYRVGELFF.

This sequence joins TRBV6-5 and TRBJ2-7; D is uncertain. V lost 4 bases and J lost 2, with 15 bases in between. Germline V lookup: CDR1 MNHEY, CDR2 SVGAGI. This CDR3 comprises 15 residues. The chain's CDR3 is CASSFTPPGAYEQYF. In DNA, the CDR3 is TGTGCCAGCAGTTTTACTCCCCCCGGTGCCTACGAGCAGTACTTC.